These 14 T cell receptor beta chains came from one sample sequenced in a study of T-cell reconstitution after alpha-beta-depleted transplantation in children. The authors prepared the TCRbeta library with unique molecular identifiers. TCRdb reprocessed the PCR reads with MiXCR, giving one entry per CDR3 protein. This sample has roughly 180,000 distinct CDR3 sequences, with roughly 15% found just once. The source was PBMCs from the stem cell graft donor, collected from the stem cell graft. These TCRs come from a human donor who donated a stem cell graft to a child with acute lymphoblastic leukemia.

This clonotype was recorded at least ten times. The genes are TRBV25-1 and TRBJ2-7; 7 bases match TRBD2. The CDR3 runs to 13 residues. V lost 10 bases and J lost 11; bases outside the gene matches: 17. Germline V gene sequence: CDR1 MGHDK, CDR2 SYGVNS. The CDR3 nucleotides are TGTGCCAATCCCGGCGGGGGATGCTCCGGAAAGTACTTC. It encodes CANPGGGCSGKYF.

The chain is built from TRBV5-1 and TRBJ2-1; 7 bases are shared with TRBD1. V gave up 7 bases and J gave up 3 bases; unmatched junction bases: 7. From germline, CDR1 is SGHRS and CDR2 YFSETQ. The CDR3 extends over 14 amino acids. The CDR3 here is CASYEGQIYNEQFF. CDR3 nucleotide sequence: TGCGCCAGCTATGAGGGACAGATCTACAATGAGCAGTTCTTC.

This clonotype appeared many times. V gene TRBV5-1 combines with J gene TRBJ2-7; 8 bases fit TRBD2. V was pared by 1 base and J by 2 bases, with 14 bases of the junction left unmatched. The CDR3 has 18 residues. Germline V gene data show CDR1 as SGHRS and CDR2 as YFSETQ. The CDR3 spells CASSLRGLAGMRTYEQYF. DNA for the CDR3: TGCGCCAGCAGCTTGAGGGGCTTAGCGGGAATGAGGACCTACGAGCAGTACTTC. The whole variable domain, remainder taken from reference TRBV5-1 and TRBJ2-7, is KAGVTQTPRYLIKTRGQQVTLSCSPISGHRSVSWYQQTPGQGLQFLFEYFSETQRNKGNFPGRFSGRQFSNSRSEMNVSTLELGDSALYLCASSLRGLAGMRTYEQYFGPGTRLTVT.

This clonotype was detected a few times. The chain recombines TRBV7-2 with TRBJ2-1; TRBD1 agrees at 9 bases. The CDR3 totals 15 residues. The V gene's germline CDR1 is SGHTA and CDR2 FQGNSA. V trimming: 6 bases; J trimming: 8 bases; junction bases outside the gene matches: 11. In DNA form, the CDR3 reads TGTGCCAGCAGTTCTAAGACAGGGGGAAGGGATGAGCAGTTCTTC. It specifies CASSSKTGGRDEQFF.

This clonotype has at least ten counts. The chain links TRBV5-6 to TRBJ1-5; D gene unclear. V lost 1 base, J lost 5 bases, and 10 bases lay in between. CDR1 is SGHDT and CDR2 is YYEEEE in the germline V gene. CDR3 length: 14 residues. CDR3 in DNA: TGTGCCAGCAGCTTGTACGGCCGACATCAGCCCCAGCATTTT. It encodes CASSLYGRHQPQHF.

This clonotype was recorded at least ten times. The chain employs TRBV12-3 or TRBV12-4 and TRBJ1-2; no clear D gene. The V end lost 5 bases, the J end lost 0 bases, and 16 bases lay between the germline ends. This CDR3 has 16 amino acids. The CDR3 bases are TGTGCCAGCAGTGGCGGGATAGGCTATACTAACTATGGCTACACCTTC. Translated, it gives CASSGGIGYTNYGYTF.

This clonotype was recorded at least ten times. This chain connects TRBV5-1 to TRBJ2-7; no clear D. Germline V CDR1 and CDR2: SGHRS, YFSETQ. Trimming shortened V by 4 bases and J by 2 bases, and 10 bases separated the two germline ends. This CDR3 spans 13 amino acids. CDR3 loop: CASSRLDTYEQYF. CDR3 coding DNA: TGCGCCAGCAGCCGTCTCGACACCTACGAGCAGTACTTC.

The chain combines TRBV7-9 with TRBJ2-1, with 7 bases that match TRBD2. CDR3 size: 15 residues. J lost 3 bases, V lost 5 bases, and 7 bases had no gene match. The germline gives CDR1 SEHNR, CDR2 FQNEAQ (reference sequence). CDR3 sequence: CASSPWRGNYNEQFF. The CDR3, as DNA: TGTGCCAGCAGCCCGTGGCGGGGGAACTACAATGAGCAGTTCTTC.

This clonotype was observed many times. This chain joins TRBV10-1 and TRBJ2-2; TRBD2 matches at 10 bases. The CDR3 loop spans 17 amino acids. Germline values: CDR1 WNHNN, CDR2 SYGVQD (reference sequence). With V trimmed by 0 bases and J by 1 base, 2 bases remained unmatched. Here the CDR3 reads CASSESGLAENTGELFF. The DNA of the CDR3 is TGCGCCAGCAGTGAGTCAGGACTAGCGGAGAACACCGGGGAGCTGTTTTTT.

This clonotype was seen repeatedly, ten times or more. The CDR3 spells CASSGTGTGETEAFF. The CDR3 region has the DNA TGTGCCAGCAGCGGTACCGGGACAGGGGAAACTGAAGCTTTCTTT. The chain recombines TRBV9 with TRBJ1-1, with 10 bases lining up with TRBD1. J gave up 5 bases and V 3 bases, and 7 bases lay outside the gene matches. The CDR3 covers 15 residues. Germline values: CDR1 SGDLS, CDR2 YYNGEE.

V and J are TRBV5-2 and TRBJ2-7; the D segment call TRBD1 is taken from the table without a DNA check. TRBV5-2 is labeled a pseudogene. The CDR3 spans 13 residues. The CDR3 sequence is CARGPRRDYEQYF. The DNA of the CDR3 is TGTGCCAGGGGCCCCCGACGGGACTACGAGCAGTACTTC.

This clonotype was counted ten times or more. The chain combines TRBV29-1 with TRBJ2-2; 9 bases match TRBD1. The germline CDR1 and CDR2 sequences are SQVTM and ANQGSEA. Losses at the gene ends were 3 bases for V and 3 bases for J; bases not matched to a gene: 5. This CDR3 has 15 amino acids. The CDR3 spells CSVDTGGLYTGELFF. As DNA, the CDR3 is TGCAGCGTTGACACAGGGGGCCTGTACACCGGGGAGCTGTTTTTT.

This clonotype was seen at least ten times. The rearrangement links TRBV25-1 to TRBJ1-1; D is uncertain. The CDR3 covers 14 residues. V shed 5 bases and J shed 4 bases, with 14 bases lying between them. CDR1 MGHDK and CDR2 SYGVNS come from the germline V gene. This chain's CDR3 is CASSKPSAVTEAFF. DNA for the CDR3: TGTGCCAGCAGTAAGCCCAGTGCGGTCACTGAAGCTTTCTTT.

Points on this clonotype: A much larger clone is a single base away; this may be a read error. The CDR3 region has the DNA TGTACCAGCAGTTTCAGTGCAGGGAATAGTGGCTACACCTTC. Translating gives CTSSFSAGNSGYTF. V gene TRBV12-3 or TRBV12-4 combines with J gene TRBJ1-2; tentative D call: TRBD1 (5 bases). The CDR3 consists of 14 residues.